This T cell receptor (beta chain) came from a study of Ad26.COV2.S vaccination and SARS-CoV-2 variants. This table comes from immunoSEQ multiplex PCR, and its TCRdb copy is limited to in-frame clones, with some not included. The sample consists of about 380,000 clones, about 83% of them appearing once. Treatment reported: 15 to 20 received Ad26.COV2.S at low or high dose, single or two shots; about 5 received placebo; per-sample allocation not given. Repertoires come from day 63 after the first vaccine or placebo injection. A Boston donor was an adult aged 18-55 years. Study-level results: Total T cell responses were possibly underestimated by TCR breadth and depth analyses.

Worth noting for this clone: Antigen specificity is unknown.

V was clipped by 2 bases and J by 4 bases, with 7 bases between them. This CDR3 is built from 13 residues. The V gene's germline CDR1 is SGHTA and CDR2 FQGTGA. Sequences were derived from peripheral blood, sampled in a trial of Ad26.COV2.S vaccine versus placebo. The rearrangement uses TRBV7-3 and TRBJ2-3; D possibly uses TRBD1 or TRBD2 (5 bases each). This TCR came from a person between 18 and 60 years old who received the Ad26.COV2.S COVID-19 vaccine or a placebo. DNA of the CDR3: TGTGCCAGCAGCTTATTGGGGGCAGATACGCAGTATTTT. It specifies CASSLLGADTQYF.